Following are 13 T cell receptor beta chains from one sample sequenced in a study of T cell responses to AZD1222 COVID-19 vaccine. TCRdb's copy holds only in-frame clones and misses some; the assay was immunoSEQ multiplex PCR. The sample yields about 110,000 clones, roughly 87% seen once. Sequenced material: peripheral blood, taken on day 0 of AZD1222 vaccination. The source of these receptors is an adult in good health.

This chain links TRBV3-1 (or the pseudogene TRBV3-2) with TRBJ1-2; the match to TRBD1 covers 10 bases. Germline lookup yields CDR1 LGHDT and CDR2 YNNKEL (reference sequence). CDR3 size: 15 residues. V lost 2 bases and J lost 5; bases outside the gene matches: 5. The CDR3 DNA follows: TGTGCCAGCAGCCAAACCGACAGGGGGCCGTATGGCTACACCTTC. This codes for CASSQTDRGPYGYTF.

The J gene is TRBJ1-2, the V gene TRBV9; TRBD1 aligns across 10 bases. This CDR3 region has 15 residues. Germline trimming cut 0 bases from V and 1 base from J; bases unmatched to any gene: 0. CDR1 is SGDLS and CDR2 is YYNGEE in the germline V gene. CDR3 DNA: TGTGCCAGCAGCGTAGGGACAGGGGGTAACTATGGCTACACCTTC. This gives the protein CASSVGTGGNYGYTF.

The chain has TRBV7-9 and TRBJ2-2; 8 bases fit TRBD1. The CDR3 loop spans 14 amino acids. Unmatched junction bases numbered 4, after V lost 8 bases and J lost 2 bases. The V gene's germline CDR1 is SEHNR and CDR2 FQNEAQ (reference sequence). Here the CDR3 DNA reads TGTGCCAGCGGAGGACAGGGTAACACCGGGGAGCTGTTTTTT. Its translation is CASGGQGNTGELFF.

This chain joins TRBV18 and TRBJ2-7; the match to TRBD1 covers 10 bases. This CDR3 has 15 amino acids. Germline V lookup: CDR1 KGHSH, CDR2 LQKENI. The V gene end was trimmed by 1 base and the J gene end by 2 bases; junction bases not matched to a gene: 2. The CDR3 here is CASSPRTGGPYEQYF. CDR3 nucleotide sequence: TGTGCCAGCTCACCACGGACAGGGGGACCCTACGAGCAGTACTTC.

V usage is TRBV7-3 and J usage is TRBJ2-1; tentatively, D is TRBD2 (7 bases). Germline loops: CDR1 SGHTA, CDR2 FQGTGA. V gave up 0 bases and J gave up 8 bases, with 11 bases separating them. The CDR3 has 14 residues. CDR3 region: CASSLTQGGYEQFF. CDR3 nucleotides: TGTGCCAGCAGCTTAACACAGGGAGGGTATGAGCAGTTCTTC. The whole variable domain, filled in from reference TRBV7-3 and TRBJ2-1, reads GAGVSQTPSNKVTEKGKYVELRCDPISGHTALYWYRQSLGQGPEFLIYFQGTGAADDSGLPNDRFFAVRPEGSVSTLKIQRTERGDSAVYLCASSLTQGGYEQFFGPGTRLTVL.

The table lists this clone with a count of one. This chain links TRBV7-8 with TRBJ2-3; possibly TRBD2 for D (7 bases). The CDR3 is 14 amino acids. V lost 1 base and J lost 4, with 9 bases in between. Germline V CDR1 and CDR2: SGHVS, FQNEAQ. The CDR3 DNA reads TGTGCCAGCAGCTTAGGAGGGGGGGCAGATACGCAGTATTTT. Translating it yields CASSLGGGADTQYF.

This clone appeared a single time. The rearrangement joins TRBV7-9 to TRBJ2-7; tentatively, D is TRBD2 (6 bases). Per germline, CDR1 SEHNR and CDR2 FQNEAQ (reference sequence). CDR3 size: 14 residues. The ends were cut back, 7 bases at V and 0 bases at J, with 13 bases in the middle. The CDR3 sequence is CASINGGSSYEQYF. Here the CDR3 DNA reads TGTGCCAGCATAAATGGAGGGAGCTCCTACGAGCAGTACTTC.

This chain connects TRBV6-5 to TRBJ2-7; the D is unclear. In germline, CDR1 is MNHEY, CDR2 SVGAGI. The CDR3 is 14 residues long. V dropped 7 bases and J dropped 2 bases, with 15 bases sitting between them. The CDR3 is CASMLSTETYEQYF. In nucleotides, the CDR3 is TGTGCCAGCATGCTATCGACCGAGACCTACGAGCAGTACTTC.

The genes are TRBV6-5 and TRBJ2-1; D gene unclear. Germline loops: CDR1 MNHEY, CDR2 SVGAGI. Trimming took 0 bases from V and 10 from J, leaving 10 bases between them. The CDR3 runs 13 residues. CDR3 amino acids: CASSYSVSQEQFF. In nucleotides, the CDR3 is TGTGCCAGCAGTTACTCGGTCAGCCAGGAGCAGTTCTTC.

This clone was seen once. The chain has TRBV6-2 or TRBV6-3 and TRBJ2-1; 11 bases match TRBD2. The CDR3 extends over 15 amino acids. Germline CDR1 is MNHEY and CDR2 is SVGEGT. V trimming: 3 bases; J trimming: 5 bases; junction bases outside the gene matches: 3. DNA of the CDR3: TGTGCCAGCAGTTATCTAGCGGGGGGAAACAATGAGCAGTTCTTC. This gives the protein CASSYLAGGNNEQFF.

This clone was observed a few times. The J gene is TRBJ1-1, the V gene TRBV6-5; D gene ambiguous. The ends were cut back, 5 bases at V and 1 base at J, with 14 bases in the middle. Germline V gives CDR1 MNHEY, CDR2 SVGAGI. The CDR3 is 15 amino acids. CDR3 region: CASSLTTRGNTEAFF. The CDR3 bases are TGTGCCAGCAGTCTAACAACTCGGGGGAACACTGAAGCTTTCTTT.

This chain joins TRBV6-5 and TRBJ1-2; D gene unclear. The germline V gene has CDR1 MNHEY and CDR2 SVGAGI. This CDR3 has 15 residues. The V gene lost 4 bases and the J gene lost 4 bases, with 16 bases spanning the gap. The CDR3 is CASSLFRGSPYGYTF. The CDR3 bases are TGTGCCAGCAGTTTATTCCGTGGCAGTCCCTATGGCTACACCTTC.

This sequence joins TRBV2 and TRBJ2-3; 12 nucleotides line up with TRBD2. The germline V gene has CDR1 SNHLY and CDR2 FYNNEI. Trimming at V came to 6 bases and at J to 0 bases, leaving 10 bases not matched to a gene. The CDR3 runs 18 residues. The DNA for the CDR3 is TGTGCCAGCAGCATTGCTTATGGACTAGCGGGGAGCACAGATACGCAGTATTTT. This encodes CASSIAYGLAGSTDTQYF.